The sequence of this TCR beta chain was determined in a study of radiotherapy plus CTLA-4 blockade in lung cancer. The wider study: Objective response rate was around 20%; disease control rate, approximately 30%.

Focal radiation and CTLA-4 blockade (ipilimumab) were tested in chemo-refractory metastatic non-small-cell lung cancer patients. Comments on this clone: Its antigen is unidentified.

Profiling relied on immunoSEQ multiplex PCR, and the TCRdb table lists in-frame clones only, not all of them. Here the sample spans tens of thousands of clones, around 79% being singletons. Points from the study as a whole: Early shifts in blood T cell clones, with interferon-beta, reportedly predicted response best. Among blood TCR repertoires after radiotherapy plus ipilimumab, tumor-derived clones expanded.

The receptor's source is a human donor with non-small cell lung cancer who had a partial response to radiotherapy plus ipilimumab. Some clones in this sample may be carry-over from other donors' samples. Sequencing used peripheral blood, obtained from a patient treated with radiotherapy plus ipilimumab.

The CDR3 loop is CASSQSRVSGSTDTQYF. The CDR3 DNA is TGTGCCAGTAGCCAAAGTAGGGTGAGCGGATCGACAGATACGCAGTATTTT. The rearrangement uses TRBV19 and TRBJ2-3, with D possibly TRBD2 on 5 matching bases. Germline loops: CDR1 LNHDA, CDR2 SQIVND (reference sequence). The CDR3 is made up of 17 amino acids. V lost 6 bases to trimming and J lost 3 bases, with 22 bases between them.